These T cell receptor beta chains were read from a single sample in a study of blood T cell repertoires in COVID-19. This table comes from immunoSEQ multiplex PCR, and its TCRdb copy is limited to in-frame clones, with some not included. The sample includes 250,000 or so clones, around 91% of them seen just once. The specimen was peripheral blood. These receptors were obtained from a woman in her fifties or sixties with COVID-19, enrolled during active disease. Each CDR3 is given with its conserved first and last residue. The D gene is left open where the match is weak. For some rows the clone size is stated as once, few or many, or as a class when expanded; others skip it.

CDR3: CASSPDRDLSNQPQHF
DNA: TGTGCCAGCTCACCGGACAGGGACCTTAGCAATCAGCCCCAGCATTTT
V: TRBV18
J: TRBJ1-5
size: .
D: TRBD1

CDR3: CASSQETGEYRFF
DNA: TGCGCCAGCAGCCAAGAGACAGGGGAGTATCGGTTCTTC
V: TRBV4-3
J: TRBJ2-1
size: .
D: TRBD1

CDR3: CSVVAGGRSDTQYF
DNA: TGCAGCGTAGTAGCGGGGGGGCGGTCAGATACGCAGTATTTT
V: TRBV29-1
J: TRBJ2-3
size: .
D: TRBD2

CDR3: CASSHIAGPGYEQFF
DNA: TGTGCCAGCAGCCATATAGCGGGACCGGGATATGAGCAGTTCTTC
V: TRBV3-1/TRBV3-2
J: TRBJ2-1
size: .
D: TRBD2

CDR3: CASSSGTGAGNTIYF
DNA: TGTGCCAGCAGCTCTGGGACAGGGGCTGGAAACACCATATATTTT
V: TRBV5-4
J: TRBJ1-3
size: .
D: TRBD1

CDR3: CASSWGGGKETQYF
DNA: TGTGCCAGTAGCTGGGGCGGGGGAAAAGAGACCCAGTACTTC
V: TRBV19
J: TRBJ2-5
size: .
D: TRBD2

CDR3: CASSRLPGQGAYEQYF
DNA: TGTGCCAGCAGTCGCCTCCCGGGACAGGGCGCCTACGAGCAGTACTTC
V: TRBV27
J: TRBJ2-7
size: .
D: TRBD1

CDR3: CASRDPGAGELFF
DNA: TGTGCCAGCAGAGACCCAGGGGCCGGGGAGCTGTTTTTT
V: TRBV11-1
J: TRBJ2-2
size: .
D: .

CDR3: CASSDSESGGADTQYF
DNA: TGTGCCAGCAGTGACTCGGAAAGCGGGGGGGCAGATACGCAGTATTTT
V: TRBV6-4
J: TRBJ2-3
size: few
D: TRBD2

CDR3: CASSYRNTEAFF
DNA: TGTGCCAGCAGCTATAGGAACACTGAAGCTTTCTTT
V: TRBV7-8
J: TRBJ1-1
size: .
D: .

CDR3: CASSPPMSRAAEAFF
DNA: TGTGCCAGCTCACCACCGATGTCCAGGGCTGCTGAAGCTTTCTTT
V: TRBV18
J: TRBJ1-1
size: .
D: .

CDR3: CASLSMNTEAFF
DNA: TGTGCCAGCCTGAGTATGAACACTGAAGCTTTCTTT
V: TRBV25-1
J: TRBJ1-1
size: .
D: .

CDR3: CASSLDRGSYNEQFF
DNA: TGTGCCAGCAGCTTAGACAGGGGATCCTACAATGAGCAGTTCTTC
V: TRBV11-2
J: TRBJ2-1
size: .
D: .

CDR3: CASSVIQGIGSPLHF
DNA: TGTGCCAGCAGCGTCATTCAGGGTATTGGATCACCCCTCCACTTT
V: TRBV7-9
J: TRBJ1-6
size: .
D: .

CDR3: CASSSRGQGRGYTF
DNA: TGTGCCAGCAGCTCCCGAGGACAGGGACGTGGCTACACCTTC
V: TRBV3-1/TRBV3-2
J: TRBJ1-2
size: .
D: TRBD1

CDR3: CASSTGTYTSNQPQHF
DNA: TGTGCCAGCAGCACCGGGACATACACGAGCAATCAGCCCCAGCATTTT
V: TRBV7-9
J: TRBJ1-5
size: .
D: .

CDR3: CASSPRSRALSGNTIYF
DNA: TGTGCCAGCTCACCCCGATCCAGGGCCCTCTCTGGAAACACCATATATTTT
V: TRBV18
J: TRBJ1-3
size: .
D: .

CDR3: CASSPPQRGAKNIQYF
DNA: TGTGCCAGCTCACCACCACAGCGGGGGGCCAAAAACATTCAGTACTTC
V: TRBV18
J: TRBJ2-4
size: .
D: TRBD2

CDR3: CSASASGSSYEQYF
DNA: TGCAGTGCTAGTGCTAGCGGGAGCTCCTACGAGCAGTACTTC
V: TRBV20-1
J: TRBJ2-7
size: .
D: TRBD2

CDR3: CASRPAAAEAFF
DNA: TGTGCCAGCAGGCCCGCCGCAGCTGAAGCTTTCTTT
V: TRBV12-3/TRBV12-4
J: TRBJ1-1
size: .
D: .

CDR3: CASSLTAGTSGGNNEQFF
DNA: TGTGCCAGCAGCTTGACAGCGGGGACTAGCGGGGGGAACAATGAGCAGTTCTTC
V: TRBV5-5
J: TRBJ2-1
size: .
D: TRBD2

CDR3: CASSGRRGETQYF
DNA: TGTGCCAGCAGTGGCAGACGGGGAGAGACCCAGTACTTC
V: TRBV2
J: TRBJ2-5
size: .
D: .

CDR3: CASSRRGETSYNEQFF
DNA: TGCGCCAGCAGCCGCCGGGGTGAGACCTCCTACAATGAGCAGTTCTTC
V: TRBV5-1
J: TRBJ2-1
size: .
D: .

CDR3: CASSVTGNMNTEAFF
DNA: TGTGCCAGTAGTGTTACAGGTAACATGAACACTGAAGCTTTCTTT
V: TRBV19
J: TRBJ1-1
size: .
D: .

CDR3: CASSPGTGSWGGTQYF
DNA: TGCGCCAGCAGCCCCGGGACAGGGTCATGGGGGGGGACCCAGTACTTC
V: TRBV5-1
J: TRBJ2-5
size: .
D: TRBD1

CDR3: CASDLQGLAEAFF
DNA: TGTGCCAGCGATCTACAGGGTTTGGCTGAAGCTTTCTTT
V: TRBV2
J: TRBJ1-1
size: .
D: .

CDR3: CASSYEAAIPLHF
DNA: TGTGCCAGCAGTTACGAGGCGGCTATCCCCCTCCACTTT
V: TRBV6-2/TRBV6-3
J: TRBJ1-6
size: few
D: .

CDR3: CASTGAGYYGYTF
DNA: TGTGCCAGCACTGGGGCAGGATACTATGGCTACACCTTC
V: TRBV6-5
J: TRBJ1-2
size: once
D: .

CDR3: CAWSDGNRGQNGYTF
DNA: TGTGCCTGGAGTGACGGGAACAGGGGGCAGAATGGCTACACCTTC
V: TRBV30
J: TRBJ1-2
size: .
D: TRBD1

CDR3: CASSQDWVRGTEAFF
DNA: TGTGCCAGCAGCCAAGATTGGGTCAGGGGAACTGAAGCTTTCTTT
V: TRBV3-1/TRBV3-2
J: TRBJ1-1
size: .
D: .

CDR3: CASSHLGGYTF
DNA: TGTGCCAGCAGCCATCTAGGTGGCTACACCTTC
V: TRBV3-1/TRBV3-2
J: TRBJ1-2
size: .
D: .

CDR3: CASSLSYEDNPRTDTQYF
DNA: TGTGCCAGCAGTTTATCATACGAAGACAATCCCCGCACAGATACGCAGTATTTT
V: TRBV27
J: TRBJ2-3
size: .
D: .

CDR3: CATSRPRNEQFF
DNA: TGTGCCACCAGCAGACCGAGGAATGAGCAGTTCTTC
V: TRBV15
J: TRBJ2-1
size: .
D: .

CDR3: CASSRTFSSYNEQFF
DNA: TGTGCCAGCAGCCGGACTTTTTCATCATACAATGAGCAGTTCTTC
V: TRBV3-1/TRBV3-2
J: TRBJ2-1
size: .
D: .

CDR3: CASSDPRGIVETQYF
DNA: TGTGCCAGCAGTGACCCGCGGGGGATCGTAGAGACCCAGTACTTC
V: TRBV6-2/TRBV6-3
J: TRBJ2-5
size: once
D: TRBD2

CDR3: CASSKVGRTGNTIYF
DNA: TGTGCCAGCAGCAAAGTCGGCAGGACTGGAAACACCATATATTTT
V: TRBV21-1
J: TRBJ1-3
size: few
D: .

CDR3: CASSRPGLADDENTQYF
DNA: TGTGCCAGTAGTCGACCGGGACTAGCGGATGATGAAAATACGCAGTATTTT
V: TRBV19
J: TRBJ2-3
size: .
D: TRBD2

CDR3: CASLTDRAGGYTF
DNA: TGTGCCAGCCTGACGGACAGGGCGGGTGGCTACACCTTC
V: TRBV5-6
J: TRBJ1-2
size: once
D: TRBD1

CDR3: CASSLDRDSSYNEQFF
DNA: TGTGCCAGCAGCTTAGATCGTGACTCCTCCTACAATGAGCAGTTCTTC
V: TRBV11-3
J: TRBJ2-1
size: .
D: .

CDR3: CASSLDRVDTGELFF
DNA: TGCGCCAGCAGTCTGGACAGGGTGGACACCGGGGAGCTGTTTTTT
V: TRBV5-1
J: TRBJ2-2
size: .
D: TRBD1

CDR3: CASSSSPGQNYGYTF
DNA: TGTGCCAGCAGTTCATCCCCAGGACAGAACTATGGCTACACCTTC
V: TRBV27
J: TRBJ1-2
size: .
D: .

CDR3: CASSPGTGQNEQFF
DNA: TGTGCCAGCTCACCCGGGACAGGCCAAAATGAGCAGTTCTTC
V: TRBV18
J: TRBJ2-1
size: .
D: TRBD1

CDR3: CSASDPGGAIGNTIYF
DNA: TGCAGTGCGAGTGACCCGGGGGGGGCAATTGGAAACACCATATATTTT
V: TRBV20-1
J: TRBJ1-3
size: .
D: .

CDR3: CASIKTGNTEAFF
DNA: TGTGCCAGTATTAAAACTGGGAACACTGAAGCTTTCTTT
V: TRBV19
J: TRBJ1-1
size: .
D: .

CDR3: CASSGRLAGGPDTQYF
DNA: TGTGCCAGCAGCGGGCGGCTAGCGGGGGGCCCGGATACGCAGTATTTT
V: TRBV7-2
J: TRBJ2-3
size: .
D: TRBD2

CDR3: CASSLPGHSYEQYF
DNA: TGTGCCAGCAGTCTCCCGGGACACTCCTACGAGCAGTACTTC
V: TRBV13
J: TRBJ2-7
size: .
D: .

CDR3: CASKNVPTGDTEAFF
DNA: TGTGCCAGCAAGAACGTCCCGACAGGGGACACTGAAGCTTTCTTT
V: TRBV9
J: TRBJ1-1
size: .
D: TRBD1

CDR3: CASSRGGLSYEQYF
DNA: TGTGCCAGCAGCCGCGGGGGACTCTCCTACGAGCAGTACTTC
V: TRBV5-4
J: TRBJ2-7
size: .
D: TRBD2

CDR3: CSAKLNNEQFF
DNA: TGCAGTGCTAAACTGAACAATGAGCAGTTCTTC
V: TRBV20-1
J: TRBJ2-1
size: .
D: .

CDR3: CASSQDLAGGPSGELFF
DNA: TGTGCCAGCAGCCAAGACTTAGCGGGGGGGCCCTCCGGGGAGCTGTTTTTT
V: TRBV4-2
J: TRBJ2-2
size: .
D: TRBD2

CDR3: CASSPRTAYGYTF
DNA: TGTGCCAGCTCCCCCAGGACAGCTTATGGCTACACCTTC
V: TRBV6-5
J: TRBJ1-2
size: once
D: .

CDR3: CASSSLSGGEQFF
DNA: TGTGCCAGCAGCTCCTTATCAGGGGGAGAGCAGTTCTTC
V: TRBV7-3
J: TRBJ2-1
size: .
D: TRBD1

CDR3: CASSLDLGSSGNTIYF
DNA: TGTGCCAGCAGCTTGGATCTAGGGAGCTCTGGAAACACCATATATTTT
V: TRBV5-6
J: TRBJ1-3
size: .
D: .

CDR3: CASSLGGTGMSYGYTF
DNA: TGTGCCAGCAGCTTAGGAGGGACAGGGATGAGCTATGGCTACACCTTC
V: TRBV7-8
J: TRBJ1-2
size: .
D: TRBD1

CDR3: CASSLLAGRRSYEQYF
DNA: TGTGCCAGCAGCTTACTAGCGGGGAGACGCTCCTACGAGCAGTACTTC
V: TRBV11-2
J: TRBJ2-7
size: .
D: TRBD2

CDR3: CASIPGQQNTEAFF
DNA: TGTGCCAGCATCCCAGGACAGCAGAACACTGAAGCTTTCTTT
V: TRBV7-2
J: TRBJ1-1
size: .
D: .

CDR3: CASSQELDGTDTQYF
DNA: TGTGCCAGCAGCCAAGAACTAGATGGTACAGATACGCAGTATTTT
V: TRBV4-2
J: TRBJ2-3
size: .
D: .

CDR3: CASSLETGGGEKLFF
DNA: TGTGCCAGCAGCTTGGAAACAGGGGGAGGAGAAAAACTGTTTTTT
V: TRBV5-8
J: TRBJ1-4
size: .
D: TRBD1

CDR3: CASSYRGSGGYTF
DNA: TGTGCCAGCAGTTACAGGGGATCGGGTGGCTACACCTTC
V: TRBV6-5
J: TRBJ1-2
size: .
D: .

CDR3: CASSIGTVNYGYTF
DNA: TGTGCCAGTAGTATTGGGACAGTTAACTATGGCTACACCTTC
V: TRBV19
J: TRBJ1-2
size: .
D: TRBD1